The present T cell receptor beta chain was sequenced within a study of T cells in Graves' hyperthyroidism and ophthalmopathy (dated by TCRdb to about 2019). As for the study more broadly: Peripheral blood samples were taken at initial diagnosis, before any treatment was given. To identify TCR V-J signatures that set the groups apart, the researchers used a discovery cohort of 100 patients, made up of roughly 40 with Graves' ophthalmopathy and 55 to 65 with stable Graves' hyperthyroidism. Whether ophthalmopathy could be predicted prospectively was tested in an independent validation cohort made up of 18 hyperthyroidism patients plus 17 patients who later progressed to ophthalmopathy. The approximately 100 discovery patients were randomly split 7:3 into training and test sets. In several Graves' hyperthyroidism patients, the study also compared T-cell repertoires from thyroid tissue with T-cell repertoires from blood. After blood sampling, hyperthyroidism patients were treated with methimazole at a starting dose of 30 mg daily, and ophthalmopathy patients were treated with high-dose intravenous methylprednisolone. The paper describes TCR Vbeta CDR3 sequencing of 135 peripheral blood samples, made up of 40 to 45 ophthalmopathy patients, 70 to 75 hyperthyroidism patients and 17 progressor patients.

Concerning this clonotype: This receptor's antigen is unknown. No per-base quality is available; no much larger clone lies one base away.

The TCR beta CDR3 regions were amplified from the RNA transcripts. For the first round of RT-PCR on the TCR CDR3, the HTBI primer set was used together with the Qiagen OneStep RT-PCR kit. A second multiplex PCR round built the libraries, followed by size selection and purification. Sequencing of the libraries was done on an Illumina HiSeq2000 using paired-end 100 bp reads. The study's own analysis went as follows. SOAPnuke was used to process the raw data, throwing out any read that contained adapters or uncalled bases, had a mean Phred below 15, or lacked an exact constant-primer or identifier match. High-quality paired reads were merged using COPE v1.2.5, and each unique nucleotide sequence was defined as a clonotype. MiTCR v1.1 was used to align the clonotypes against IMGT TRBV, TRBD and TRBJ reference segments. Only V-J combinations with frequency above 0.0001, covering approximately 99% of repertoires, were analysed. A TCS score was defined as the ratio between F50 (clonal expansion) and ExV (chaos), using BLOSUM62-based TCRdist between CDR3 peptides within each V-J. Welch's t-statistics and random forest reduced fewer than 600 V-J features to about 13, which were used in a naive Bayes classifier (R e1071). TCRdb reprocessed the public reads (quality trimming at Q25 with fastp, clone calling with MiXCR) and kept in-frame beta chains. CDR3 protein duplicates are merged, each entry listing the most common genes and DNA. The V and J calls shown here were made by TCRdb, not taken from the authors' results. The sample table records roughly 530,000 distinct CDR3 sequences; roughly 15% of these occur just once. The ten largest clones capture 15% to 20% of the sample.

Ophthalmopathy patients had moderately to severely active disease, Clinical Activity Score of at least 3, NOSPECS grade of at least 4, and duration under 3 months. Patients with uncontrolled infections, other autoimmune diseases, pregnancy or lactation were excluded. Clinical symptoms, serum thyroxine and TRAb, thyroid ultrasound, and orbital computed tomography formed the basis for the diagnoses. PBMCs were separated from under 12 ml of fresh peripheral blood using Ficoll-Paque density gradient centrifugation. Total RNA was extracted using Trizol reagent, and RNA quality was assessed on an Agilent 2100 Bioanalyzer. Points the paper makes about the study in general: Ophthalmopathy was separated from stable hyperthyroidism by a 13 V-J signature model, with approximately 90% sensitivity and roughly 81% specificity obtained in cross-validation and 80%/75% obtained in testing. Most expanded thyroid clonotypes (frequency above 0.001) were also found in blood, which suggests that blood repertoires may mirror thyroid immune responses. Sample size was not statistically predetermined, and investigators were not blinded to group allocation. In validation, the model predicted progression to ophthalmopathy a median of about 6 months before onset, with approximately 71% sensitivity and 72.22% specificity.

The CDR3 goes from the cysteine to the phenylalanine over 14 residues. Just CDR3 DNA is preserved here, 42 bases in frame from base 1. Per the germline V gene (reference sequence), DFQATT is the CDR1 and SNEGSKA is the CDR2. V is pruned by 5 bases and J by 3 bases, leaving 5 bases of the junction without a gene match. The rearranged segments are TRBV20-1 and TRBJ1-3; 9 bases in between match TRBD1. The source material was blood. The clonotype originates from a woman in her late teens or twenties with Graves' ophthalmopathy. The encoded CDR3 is CSASGQGNGNTIYF. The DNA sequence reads TGCAGTGCTTCCGGACAGGGGAATGGAAACACCATATATTTT.